The 26 T cell receptor beta chains given below trace back to one sample, sequenced in a study of blood T cell repertoires in COVID-19. Measured with immunoSEQ multiplex PCR; TCRdb has only the in-frame clones, and not every one. The sample lists 250,000 to 300,000 clones, over 75% occurring once. The sequencing input was PBMCs or T cells enriched from blood (not recorded which). The receptor source for this set is a woman in her twenties or thirties who had recovered from COVID-19.

CDR3 in amino acids: CSAGIGTGTGYTF. The CDR3 DNA sequence: TGCAGCGCTGGGATCGGGACAGGGACTGGCTACACCTTC. The chain couples TRBV29-1 to TRBJ1-2, with TRBD1 identical over 9 bases. The CDR3 spans 13 residues. The V segment lost 7 bases and the J segment 7 bases; nucleotides outside the gene matches: 10. Germline V CDR1 and CDR2: SQVTM, ANQGSEA.

This rearrangement joins TRBV16 to TRBJ1-1, with a possible D match to TRBD1 (6 bases). The V end lost 1 base, the J end lost 8 bases, and 11 bases lay between the germline ends. The CDR3 consists of 13 residues. Germline CDR1 is KGHSY and CDR2 is FQNENV. CDR3 coding DNA: TGTGCCAGCAGCCAATACGGGCAGGGGGAAGCTTTCTTT. It yields the protein CASSQYGQGEAFF.

This chain connects TRBV6-5 to TRBJ1-5, with 9 bases aligning to TRBD1. The germline V gene has CDR1 MNHEY and CDR2 SVGAGI. This CDR3 is 15 amino acids long. V shed 4 bases and J 5 bases; nucleotides not matched to a gene: 6. The CDR3 sequence is CASSSTGGPHQPQHF. The CDR3 DNA reads as TGTGCCAGCAGTTCAACAGGGGGCCCTCATCAGCCCCAGCATTTT.

The chain couples TRBV3-1 (or the pseudogene TRBV3-2) to TRBJ2-2; 12 bases agree with TRBD1. CDR1 is LGHDT, CDR2 YNNKEL, per germline (reference sequence). CDR3 length: 14 residues. With V trimmed by 6 bases and J by 7 bases, 3 bases remained unmatched. Here the CDR3 DNA reads TGTGCCAGCAGGGGGGACAGGGGGCTCGGGGAGCTGTTTTTT. Its translation: CASRGDRGLGELFF.

The CDR3 DNA is TGTGCCAGTACCCCGGGACAGGTTAACTATGGCTACACCTTC. This sequence encodes CASTPGQVNYGYTF. This chain joins TRBV19 and TRBJ1-2, with TRBD1 identical over 8 bases. CDR1 is LNHDA and CDR2 is SQIVND in the germline V gene (reference sequence). With 7 bases clipped from V and 1 base from J, the junction kept 5 bases outside the gene matches. The length of the CDR3 is 14 residues.

V and J are TRBV29-1 and TRBJ2-3; possible D gene TRBD1, 6 bases. Germline V lookup: CDR1 SQVTM, CDR2 ANQGSEA. The CDR3 extends over 14 amino acids. Trimming pared 1 base from V and 6 bases from J, leaving 14 bases between. CDR3 amino acids: CSVEGTENTDTQYF. CDR3 nucleotide sequence: TGCAGCGTTGAAGGGACAGAAAACACCGATACGCAGTATTTT.

The CDR3 region is CASSFGGINQPQHF. The CDR3 coding sequence is TGTGCCAGCAGTTTCGGGGGGATCAATCAGCCCCAGCATTTT. The rearrangement uses TRBV27 and TRBJ1-5; tentatively, D is TRBD1 (5 bases). The ends were cut back, 3 bases at V and 3 bases at J, with 9 bases in the middle. The CDR3 covers 14 residues. The V gene's germline CDR1 is MNHEY and CDR2 SMNVEV (reference sequence).

The gene calls are TRBV6-2 or TRBV6-3 and TRBJ1-5; D remains ambiguous. Germline V gene lookup returns CDR1 MNHEY and CDR2 SVGEGT. This CDR3 is 14 amino acids long. Trimming cost V 2 bases and J 5 bases, with 10 bases left between them. The CDR3 reads CASSYPQAHQPQHF. CDR3 DNA: TGTGCCAGCAGTTACCCGCAGGCCCATCAGCCCCAGCATTTT.

The chain uses TRBV30 and TRBJ1-2, with TRBD1 as a possible D gene (6 bases). This CDR3 comprises 14 residues. V was pared by 0 bases and J by 2 bases, with 10 bases between. Germline V gene lookup returns CDR1 GTSNPN and CDR2 SVGIG (reference sequence). The CDR3 reads CAWSVWTENYGYTF. The DNA for the CDR3 is TGTGCCTGGAGTGTATGGACAGAGAACTATGGCTACACCTTC.

The gene calls are TRBV4-2 and TRBJ2-3; 7 bases fit TRBD1. In germline, CDR1 is LGHNA, CDR2 YNFKEQ. The CDR3 loop spans 16 amino acids. V shed 0 bases and J 0 bases; nucleotides not matched to a gene: 3. CDR3 loop: CASSQEGQKSTDTQYF. The CDR3 nucleotides read TGTGCCAGCAGCCAAGAGGGACAGAAAAGCACAGATACGCAGTATTTT.

The chain combines TRBV28 with TRBJ1-5; TRBD1 is a possible D gene (5 bases). The V end lost 3 bases, the J end lost 2 bases, and 14 bases lay between the germline ends. The CDR3 totals 16 residues. The germline gives CDR1 MDHEN, CDR2 SYDVKM. The CDR3 nucleotides are TGTGCCAGCAGTTTGCGGGGGGGAGGAGGCAATCAGCCCCAGCATTTT. Amino acids: CASSLRGGGGNQPQHF. Variable domain in full (rest from reference TRBV28 and TRBJ1-5): DVKVTQSSRYLVKRTGEKVFLECVQDMDHENMFWYRQDPGLGLRLIYFSYDVKMKEKGDIPEGYSVSREKKERFSLILESASTNQTSMYLCASSLRGGGGNQPQHFGDGTRLSIL.

DNA of the CDR3: TGTGCCAGCAGTCCCGACAGGGTGATCAACGAGCAGTACTTC. The encoded protein is CASSPDRVINEQYF. V usage is TRBV6-5 and J usage is TRBJ2-7, with TRBD1 identical over 7 bases. V was pared by 5 bases and J by 5 bases, with 9 bases of the junction left unmatched. This CDR3 has 14 residues. Per the germline V gene, CDR1 is MNHEY and CDR2 is SVGAGI.

This chain uses TRBV2 with TRBJ2-5; the match to TRBD1 covers 7 bases. The CDR3 runs to 12 residues. The V gene end was trimmed by 8 bases and the J gene end by 4 bases; junction bases not matched to a gene: 4. Germline CDR1 reads SNHLY; CDR2 reads FYNNEI. The CDR3 protein is CASGTDGETQYF. DNA for the CDR3: TGTGCCAGCGGGACAGATGGAGAGACCCAGTACTTC.

The chain employs TRBV6-5 and TRBJ1-5; D possibly corresponds to TRBD1 (5 bases). The CDR3 is 15 amino acids. Germline CDR1 MNHEY, CDR2 SVGAGI. Trimming took off 2 bases at V and 4 bases at J, with 12 bases between the two ends. CDR3 residues: CASSYPQGGNQPQHF. In DNA form, the CDR3 reads TGTGCCAGCAGTTACCCGCAGGGTGGGAATCAGCCCCAGCATTTT.

The chain joins TRBV7-6 to TRBJ2-7; weak D call: TRBD2 (6 bases). CDR3 length: 15 amino acids. Germline V lookup: CDR1 SGHVS, CDR2 FNYEAQ. The germline V and J ends were trimmed by 5 bases and 4 bases, with 18 bases remaining between them. The CDR3 protein is CASSGVGTATYEQYF. DNA of the CDR3: TGTGCCAGCAGCGGTGTCGGGACTGCTACATACGAGCAGTACTTC. The whole variable domain, filled in from reference TRBV7-6 and TRBJ2-7, reads GAGVSQSPRYKVTKRGQDVALRCDPISGHVSLYWYRQALGQGPEFLTYFNYEAQQDKSGLPNDRFSAERPEGSISTLTIQRTEQRDSAMYRCASSGVGTATYEQYFGPGTRLTVT.

This clone was detected once. J is TRBJ2-7 and V is TRBV3-1 (or the pseudogene TRBV3-2); tentative D call: TRBD2 (5 bases). The CDR3 loop spans 15 amino acids. V was cut by 4 bases and J by 7 bases, with 20 bases left in between. The V gene's germline CDR1 is LGHDT and CDR2 YNNKEL (reference sequence). The CDR3 here is CASSLRNLGRREQYF. CDR3 bases: TGTGCCAGCAGCCTAAGAAACCTTGGCAGGAGGGAGCAGTACTTC.

The rearrangement links TRBV1 to TRBJ2-2; the table assigns TRBD2, which was not confirmed against the DNA. TRBV1 is classified as a pseudogene. CDR3 length: 14 amino acids. The CDR3 here is CTSSLGLYTGELFF. DNA for the CDR3: TGCACCAGCAGCCTAGGACTGTACACCGGGGAGCTGTTTTTT.

As to this clone: This CDR3 is also generated by other DNA sequences in the sample. The chain recombines TRBV7-2 with TRBJ1-1; D gene ambiguous. Germline assignment: CDR1 SGHTA and CDR2 FQGNSA. V was shortened by 1 base and J by 1 base, with 4 bases between the two germline ends. The CDR3 length is 13 residues. CDR3 sequence (DNA): TGTGCCAGCAGCTTAGACAGGAACACTGAAGCTTTCTTT. This translates into CASSLDRNTEAFF.

The chain carries TRBV18 and TRBJ1-2; a weak D match, TRBD1 (5 bases). The CDR3 totals 15 residues. Trimming pared 2 bases from V and 7 bases from J, leaving 17 bases between. The germline V gene encodes CDR1 KGHSH and CDR2 LQKENI. The CDR3 coding sequence is TGTGCCAGCTCACCAGGGGCGGTTTCGTATCGTGGCTACACCTTC. Residues: CASSPGAVSYRGYTF.

This chain connects TRBV28 to TRBJ2-7; D might be TRBD1 (7 bases). In germline, CDR1 is MDHEN, CDR2 SYDVKM. The CDR3 is 17 amino acids. Trimming took off 5 bases at V and 4 bases at J, with 24 bases between the two ends. CDR3 nucleotide sequence: TGTGCCAGCAGTCCAAAGAGGAGGGCAGGGGGTCGGTACGAGCAGTACTTC. Residues: CASSPKRRAGGRYEQYF.

This CDR3 reads CASTRLSSGYNEQFF. For the CDR3, the DNA is TGTGCCAGCACCCGGTTGTCTAGCGGTTACAATGAGCAGTTCTTC. The V gene is TRBV11-1, the J gene TRBJ2-1; TRBD2 matches 7 bases. Looked up from germline, CDR1 is SGHAT and CDR2 is FQDESV (reference sequence). This CDR3 contains 15 residues. V shed 7 bases and J 4 bases; nucleotides not matched to a gene: 10.

The chain employs TRBV28 and TRBJ2-7, with a tentative D call TRBD1 (7 bases). V was shortened by 5 bases and J by 3 bases, with 14 bases between the two germline ends. CDR3 length: 14 residues. The germline CDR1 and CDR2 sequences are MDHEN and SYDVKM. The CDR3 sequence: CASSPHRGGYEQYF. The CDR3 DNA reads TGTGCCAGCAGTCCCCACAGGGGAGGCTACGAGCAGTACTTC. The full variable domain, with the rest looked up from reference TRBV28 and TRBJ2-7, is DVKVTQSSRYLVKRTGEKVFLECVQDMDHENMFWYRQDPGLGLRLIYFSYDVKMKEKGDIPEGYSVSREKKERFSLILESASTNQTSMYLCASSPHRGGYEQYFGPGTRLTVT.

This chain joins TRBV4-1 and TRBJ1-2, with 7 bases aligning to TRBD1. Germline V gene sequence: CDR1 MGHRA, CDR2 YSYEKL. Losses at the gene ends were 2 bases for V and 8 bases for J; bases not matched to a gene: 14. The CDR3 runs to 16 residues. CDR3 residues: CASSQPSRGNWGGYTF. The CDR3, as DNA: TGCGCCAGCAGCCAACCGAGCAGGGGGAATTGGGGAGGCTACACCTTC.

The rearrangement links TRBV7-9 to TRBJ2-3, with D unresolved. This CDR3 comprises 13 residues. Trimming removed 2 bases at V and 4 bases at J, with 7 bases between. Germline lookup yields CDR1 SEHNR and CDR2 FQNEAQ (reference sequence). The CDR3 nucleotides read TGTGCCAGCAGCTTAACGGCGGCAGATACGCAGTATTTT. Translated, it gives CASSLTAADTQYF.

The V call is TRBV28, the J call TRBJ2-7; a possible D gene is TRBD2 (6 bases). The germline CDR1 and CDR2 sequences are MDHEN and SYDVKM. The V and J ends lost 3 bases and 3 bases respectively, with 15 bases between them. This CDR3 region has 15 residues. Here the CDR3 DNA reads TGTGCCAGCAGTTTTTTCGGGGAGGCCCGCTACGAGCAGTACTTC. Its translation is CASSFFGEARYEQYF. Combining the CDR3 with reference TRBV28 and TRBJ2-7 gives the whole variable domain DVKVTQSSRYLVKRTGEKVFLECVQDMDHENMFWYRQDPGLGLRLIYFSYDVKMKEKGDIPEGYSVSREKKERFSLILESASTNQTSMYLCASSFFGEARYEQYFGPGTRLTVT.

This clone was counted only a few times. This rearrangement joins TRBV9 to TRBJ2-1, with D possibly being TRBD1 (5 bases). From germline, CDR1 is SGDLS and CDR2 YYNGEE. The CDR3 covers 16 residues. V was trimmed by 6 bases and J by 0 bases, leaving 16 bases between them. The CDR3 loop is CASTLGAASSYNEQFF. The CDR3 region has the DNA TGTGCCAGCACCCTTGGGGCAGCGAGCTCCTACAATGAGCAGTTCTTC.